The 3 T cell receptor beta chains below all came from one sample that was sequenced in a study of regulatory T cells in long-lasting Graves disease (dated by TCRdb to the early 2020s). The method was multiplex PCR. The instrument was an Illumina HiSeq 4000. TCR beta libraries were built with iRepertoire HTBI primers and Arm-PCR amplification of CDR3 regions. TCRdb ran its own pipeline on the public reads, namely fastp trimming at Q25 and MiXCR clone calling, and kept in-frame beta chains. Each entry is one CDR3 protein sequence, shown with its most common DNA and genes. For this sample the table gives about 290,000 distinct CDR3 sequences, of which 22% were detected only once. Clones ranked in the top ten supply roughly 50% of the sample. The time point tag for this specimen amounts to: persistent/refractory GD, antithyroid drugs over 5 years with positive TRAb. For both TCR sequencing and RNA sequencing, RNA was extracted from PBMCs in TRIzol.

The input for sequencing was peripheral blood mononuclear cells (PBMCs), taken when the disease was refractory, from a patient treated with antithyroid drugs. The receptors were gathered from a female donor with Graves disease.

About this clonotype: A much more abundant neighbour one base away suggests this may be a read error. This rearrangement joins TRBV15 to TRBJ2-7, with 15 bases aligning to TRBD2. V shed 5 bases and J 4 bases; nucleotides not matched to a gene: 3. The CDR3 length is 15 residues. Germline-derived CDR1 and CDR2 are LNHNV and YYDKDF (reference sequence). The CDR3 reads CATSWTSGRVYEQYF. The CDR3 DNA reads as TGTGCCACCAGCTGGACTAGCGGGAGGGTTTACGAGCAGTACTTC.

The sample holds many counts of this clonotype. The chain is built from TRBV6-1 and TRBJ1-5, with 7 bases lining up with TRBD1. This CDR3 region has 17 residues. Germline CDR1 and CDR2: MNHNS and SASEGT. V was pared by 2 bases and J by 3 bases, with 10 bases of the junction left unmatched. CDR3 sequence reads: CASSETGTVTYNQPQHF. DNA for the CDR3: TGTGCCAGCAGTGAAACCGGGACAGTAACCTACAATCAGCCCCAGCATTTT.

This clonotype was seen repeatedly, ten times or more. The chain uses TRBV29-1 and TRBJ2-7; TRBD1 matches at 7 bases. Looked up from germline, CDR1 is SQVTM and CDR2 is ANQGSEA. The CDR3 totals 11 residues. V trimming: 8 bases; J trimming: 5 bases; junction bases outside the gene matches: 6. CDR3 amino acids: CSIRQGDEQYF. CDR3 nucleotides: TGCAGCATAAGACAGGGCGACGAGCAGTACTTC.